What follows is one T cell receptor beta chain and its context. The sample is drawn from a study of cytomegalovirus exposure and HLA in healthy donors. Trimming cost V 4 bases and J 2 bases, with 13 bases left between them. CDR1 and CDR2 (germline): SGHRS, YFSETQ. The CDR3 loop spans 16 amino acids. The PCR had 60 Vbeta and 13 Jbeta primers. TCRdb's copy holds only in-frame clones and misses some; the assay was immunoSEQ multiplex PCR. The table includes 200,000 or so clones, around 83% detected once. Sequencing used PBMCs. The J gene is TRBJ2-6, the V gene TRBV5-1; D possibly corresponds to TRBD1 (5 bases). The sequence was obtained from a woman in her late teens or twenties in good health and CMV-seronegative. The CDR3 here is CASSRTGAPGANVLTF. CDR3 coding DNA: TGCGCCAGCAGCAGAACAGGCGCCCCTGGGGCCAACGTCCTGACTTTC.